This T cell receptor beta chain is from a study of T cells in Graves' hyperthyroidism and ophthalmopathy. RNA transcripts yielded amplified TCR beta CDR3 regions. During a first-round RT-PCR of the TCR CDR3, the HTBI primer set was used. Using its own MiXCR run on the multiplex PCR reads, TCRdb lists one record per CDR3 protein. This sample has about 500,000 distinct CDR3 sequences; about 46% occur once, and the top ten carry about 45%. Many counts were recorded for this clonotype. Its antigen is unknown. Study-wide results and limits: Stable hyperthyroidism was told apart from ophthalmopathy by a model built on 13 V-J features. Most thyroid clonotypes with frequency above 0.001 were detected in blood.

The length of the CDR3 is 13 residues. V gave up 7 bases and J gave up 0 bases, with 12 bases separating them. Germline V lookup: CDR1 SQVTM, CDR2 ANQGSEA. The clonotype originates from an adult woman with Graves' disease, either hyperthyroidism or ophthalmopathy (not recorded which). The material sequenced was peripheral blood or thyroid tissue (not recorded which). The chain joins TRBV29-1 to TRBJ1-1; a possible D gene is TRBD1 (5 bases). CDR3 sequence: CSATGGMNTEAFF. DNA of the CDR3: TGCAGCGCCACTGGGGGGATGAACACTGAAGCTTTCTTT.